The clone carrying this TCR beta chain was counted only a few times. Per the original data handling: Nucleated cell number was recorded as an estimate derived from reference gene primer amplification. Using immunoSEQ multiplex PCR, the repertoire was profiled, and TCRdb retains in-frame clones only, with some absent. That table gives V, J and clone size, and the DNA gave D and trimming. The sample has 200,000 to 250,000 clones, more than 75% seen once. This entry is derived from a study of blood T cell repertoires in COVID-19. About the research overall: Some COVID-19 samples were acute and others convalescent; all came from the United States, Italy and Spain.

Trimming at V came to 2 bases and at J to 3 bases, leaving 6 bases not matched to a gene. The germline V gene has CDR1 ENHRY and CDR2 SYGVKD. The CDR3 has 15 amino acids. The clonotype comes from a woman aged 40-49 years with acute or convalescent COVID-19. This chain links TRBV10-3 with TRBJ2-7, with TRBD1 matching over 8 bases. The sequencing sample was made of peripheral blood. The CDR3 DNA is TGTGCCATCAGTGAGGGGGACAGGACTGGCTACGAGCAGTACTTC. As protein: CAISEGDRTGYEQYF.